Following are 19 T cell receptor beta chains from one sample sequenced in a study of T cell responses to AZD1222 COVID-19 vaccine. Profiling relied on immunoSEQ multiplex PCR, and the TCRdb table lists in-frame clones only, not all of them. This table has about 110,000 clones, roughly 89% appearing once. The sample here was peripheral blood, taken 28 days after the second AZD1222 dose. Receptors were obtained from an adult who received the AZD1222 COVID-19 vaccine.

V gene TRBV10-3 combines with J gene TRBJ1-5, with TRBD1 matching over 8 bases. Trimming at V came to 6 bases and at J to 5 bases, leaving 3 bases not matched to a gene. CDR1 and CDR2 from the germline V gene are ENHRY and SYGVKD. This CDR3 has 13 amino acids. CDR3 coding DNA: TGTGCCATCAGCTTGACAGGGGATCAGCCCCAGCATTTT. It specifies CAISLTGDQPQHF.

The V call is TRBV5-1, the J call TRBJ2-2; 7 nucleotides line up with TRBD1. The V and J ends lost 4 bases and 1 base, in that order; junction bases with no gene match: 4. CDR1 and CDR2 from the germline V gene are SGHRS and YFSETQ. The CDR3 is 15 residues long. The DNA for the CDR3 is TGCGCCAGCAGCCCCCGACAGGGGAACACCGGGGAGCTGTTTTTT. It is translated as CASSPRQGNTGELFF.

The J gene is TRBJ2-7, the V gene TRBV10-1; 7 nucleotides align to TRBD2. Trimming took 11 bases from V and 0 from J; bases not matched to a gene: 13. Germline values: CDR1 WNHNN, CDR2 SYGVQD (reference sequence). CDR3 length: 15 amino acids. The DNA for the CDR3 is TGCGCCCACACAACCCGGGGGGAGGACTCCTACGAGCAGTACTTC. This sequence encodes CAHTTRGEDSYEQYF.

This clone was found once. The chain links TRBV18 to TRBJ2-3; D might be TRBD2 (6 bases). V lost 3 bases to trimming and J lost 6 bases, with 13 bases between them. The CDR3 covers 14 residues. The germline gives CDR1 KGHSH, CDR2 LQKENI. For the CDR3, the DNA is TGTGCCAGCTCACCGTTTGGGAGGACTGATACGCAGTATTTT. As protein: CASSPFGRTDTQYF. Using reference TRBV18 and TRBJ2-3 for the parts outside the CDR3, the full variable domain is NAGVMQNPRHLVRRRGQEARLRCSPMKGHSHVYWYRQLPEEGLKFMVYLQKENIIDESGMPKERFSAEFPKEGPSILRIQQVVRGDSAAYFCASSPFGRTDTQYFGPGTRLTVL.

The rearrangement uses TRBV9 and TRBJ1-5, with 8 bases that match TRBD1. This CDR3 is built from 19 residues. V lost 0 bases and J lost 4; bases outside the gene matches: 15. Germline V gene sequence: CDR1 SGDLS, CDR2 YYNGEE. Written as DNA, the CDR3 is TGTGCCAGCAGCGTAGAAGGACAGGGAACCAGTAATGGGAATCAGCCCCAGCATTTT. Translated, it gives CASSVEGQGTSNGNQPQHF.

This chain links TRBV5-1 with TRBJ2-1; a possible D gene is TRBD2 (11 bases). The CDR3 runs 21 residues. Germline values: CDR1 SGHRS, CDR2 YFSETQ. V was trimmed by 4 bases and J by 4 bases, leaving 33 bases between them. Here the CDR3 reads CASSKNLVGDRGLADYNEQFF. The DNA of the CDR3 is TGCGCCAGCAGCAAAAATCTGGTCGGGGACAGGGGACTAGCGGATTACAATGAGCAGTTCTTC.

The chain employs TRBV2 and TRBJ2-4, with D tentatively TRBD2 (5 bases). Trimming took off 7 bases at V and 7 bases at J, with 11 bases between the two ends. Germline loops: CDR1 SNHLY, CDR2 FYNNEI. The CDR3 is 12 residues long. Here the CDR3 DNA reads TGTGCCAGCAAAGAGGGATGGAACATTCAGTACTTC. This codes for CASKEGWNIQYF. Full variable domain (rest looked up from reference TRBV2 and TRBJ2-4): EPEVTQTPSHQVTQMGQEVILRCVPISNHLYFYWYRQILGQKVEFLVSFYNNEISEKSEIFDDQFSVERPDGSNFTLKIRSTKLEDSAMYFCASKEGWNIQYFGAGTRLSVL.

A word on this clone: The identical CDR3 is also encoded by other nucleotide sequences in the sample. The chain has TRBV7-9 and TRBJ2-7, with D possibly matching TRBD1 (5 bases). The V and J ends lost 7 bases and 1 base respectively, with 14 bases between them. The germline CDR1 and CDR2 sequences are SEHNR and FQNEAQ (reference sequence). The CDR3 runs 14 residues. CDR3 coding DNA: TGTGCCAGCACCCCCCCAGGGTTGTCCTACGAGCAGTACTTC. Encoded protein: CASTPPGLSYEQYF. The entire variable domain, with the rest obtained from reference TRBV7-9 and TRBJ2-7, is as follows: DTGVSQNPRHKITKRGQNVTFRCDPISEHNRLYWYRQTLGQGPEFLTYFQNEAQLEKSRLLSDRFSAERPKGSFSTLEIQRTEQGDSAMYLCASTPPGLSYEQYFGPGTRLTVT.

The CDR3 sequence: CASSNPGQGPIINYGYTF. The CDR3 DNA is TGTGCCAGCAGTAACCCTGGACAGGGCCCTATTATTAACTATGGCTACACCTTC. This chain links TRBV28 with TRBJ1-2; the match to TRBD1 covers 8 bases. Germline V gene lookup returns CDR1 MDHEN and CDR2 SYDVKM. CDR3 length: 18 residues. The V segment lost 5 bases and the J segment 1 base; nucleotides outside the gene matches: 15.

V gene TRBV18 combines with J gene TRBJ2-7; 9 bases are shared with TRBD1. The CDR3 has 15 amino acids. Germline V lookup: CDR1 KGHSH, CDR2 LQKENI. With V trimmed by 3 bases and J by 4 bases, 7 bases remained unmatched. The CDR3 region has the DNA TGTGCCAGCTCACCTAGGGGGACAGGGCTGTACGAGCAGTACTTC. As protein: CASSPRGTGLYEQYF.

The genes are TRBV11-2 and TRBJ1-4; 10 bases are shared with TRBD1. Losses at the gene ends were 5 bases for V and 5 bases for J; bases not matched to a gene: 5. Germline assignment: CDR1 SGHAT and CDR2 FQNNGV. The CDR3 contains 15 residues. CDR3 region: CASSAWDRGNEKLFF. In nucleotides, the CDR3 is TGTGCCAGCAGCGCATGGGACAGGGGAAATGAAAAACTGTTTTTT.

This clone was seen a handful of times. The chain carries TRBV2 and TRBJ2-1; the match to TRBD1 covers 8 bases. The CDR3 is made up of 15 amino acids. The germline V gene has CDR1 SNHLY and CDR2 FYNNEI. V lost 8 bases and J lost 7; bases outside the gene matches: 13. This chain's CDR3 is CASAAGTGLPNEQFF. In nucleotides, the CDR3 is TGTGCCAGCGCCGCCGGGACAGGTCTTCCGAATGAGCAGTTCTTC.

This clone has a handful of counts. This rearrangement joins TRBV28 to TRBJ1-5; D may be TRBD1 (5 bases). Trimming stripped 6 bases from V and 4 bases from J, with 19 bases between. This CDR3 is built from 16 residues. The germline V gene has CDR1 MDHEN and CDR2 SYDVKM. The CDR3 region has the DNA TGTGCCAGCAGCCTTACCAGGGACCGCTGGAATCAGCCCCAGCATTTT. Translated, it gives CASSLTRDRWNQPQHF.

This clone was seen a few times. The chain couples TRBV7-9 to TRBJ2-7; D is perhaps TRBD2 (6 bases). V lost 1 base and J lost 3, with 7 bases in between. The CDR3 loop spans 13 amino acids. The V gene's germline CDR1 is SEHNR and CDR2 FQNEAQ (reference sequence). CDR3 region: CASSLVGGYEQYF. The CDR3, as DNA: TGTGCCAGCAGCTTAGTGGGGGGCTACGAGCAGTACTTC. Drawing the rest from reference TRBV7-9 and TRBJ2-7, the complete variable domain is DTGVSQNPRHKITKRGQNVTFRCDPISEHNRLYWYRQTLGQGPEFLTYFQNEAQLEKSRLLSDRFSAERPKGSFSTLEIQRTEQGDSAMYLCASSLVGGYEQYFGPGTRLTVT.

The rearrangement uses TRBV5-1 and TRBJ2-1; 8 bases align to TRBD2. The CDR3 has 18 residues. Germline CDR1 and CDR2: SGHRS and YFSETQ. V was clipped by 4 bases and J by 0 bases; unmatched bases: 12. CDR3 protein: CASSATTTSGSSYNEQFF. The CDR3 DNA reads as TGCGCCAGCAGCGCCACAACAACTAGCGGTAGCTCCTACAATGAGCAGTTCTTC.

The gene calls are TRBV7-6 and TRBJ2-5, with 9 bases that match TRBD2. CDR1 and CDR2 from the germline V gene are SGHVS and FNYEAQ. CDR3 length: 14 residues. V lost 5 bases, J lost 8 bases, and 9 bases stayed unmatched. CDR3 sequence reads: CASSGGLAALTQYF. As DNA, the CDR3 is TGTGCCAGCAGCGGGGGACTAGCAGCACTTACCCAGTACTTC. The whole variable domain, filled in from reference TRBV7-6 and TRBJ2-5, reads GAGVSQSPRYKVTKRGQDVALRCDPISGHVSLYWYRQALGQGPEFLTYFNYEAQQDKSGLPNDRFSAERPEGSISTLTIQRTEQRDSAMYRCASSGGLAALTQYFGPGTRLLVL.

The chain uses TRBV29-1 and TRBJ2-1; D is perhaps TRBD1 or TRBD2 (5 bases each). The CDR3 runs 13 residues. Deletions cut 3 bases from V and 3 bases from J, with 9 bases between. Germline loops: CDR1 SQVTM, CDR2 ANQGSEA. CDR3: CSVDLGVYNEQFF. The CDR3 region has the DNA TGCAGCGTTGATTTGGGGGTCTACAATGAGCAGTTCTTC.

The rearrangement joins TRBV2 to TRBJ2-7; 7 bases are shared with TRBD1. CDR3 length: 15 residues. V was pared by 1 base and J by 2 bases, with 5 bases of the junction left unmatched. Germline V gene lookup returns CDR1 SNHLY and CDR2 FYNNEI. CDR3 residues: CASSEVGQPTYEQYF. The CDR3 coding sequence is TGTGCCAGCAGTGAAGTGGGACAGCCGACCTACGAGCAGTACTTC.

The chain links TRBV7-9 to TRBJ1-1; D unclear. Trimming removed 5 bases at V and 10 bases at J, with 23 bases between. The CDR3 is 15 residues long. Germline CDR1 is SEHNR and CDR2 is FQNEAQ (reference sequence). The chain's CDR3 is CASSRPVESQKGAFF. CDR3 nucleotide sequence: TGTGCCAGCAGCCGTCCGGTAGAATCCCAAAAGGGAGCTTTCTTT.